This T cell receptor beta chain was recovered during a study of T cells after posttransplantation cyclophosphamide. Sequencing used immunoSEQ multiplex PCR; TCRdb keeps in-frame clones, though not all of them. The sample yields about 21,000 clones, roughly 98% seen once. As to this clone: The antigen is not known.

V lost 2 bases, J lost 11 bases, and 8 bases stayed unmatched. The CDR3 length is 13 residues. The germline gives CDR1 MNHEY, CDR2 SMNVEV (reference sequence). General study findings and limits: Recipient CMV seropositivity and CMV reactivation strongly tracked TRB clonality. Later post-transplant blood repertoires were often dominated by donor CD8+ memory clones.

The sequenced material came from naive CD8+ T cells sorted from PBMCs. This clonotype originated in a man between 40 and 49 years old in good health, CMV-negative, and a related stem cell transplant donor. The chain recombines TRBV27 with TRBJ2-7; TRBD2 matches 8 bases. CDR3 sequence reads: CASSLSSGRREYF. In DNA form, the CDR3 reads TGTGCCAGCAGTTTAAGCAGCGGGAGAAGGGAGTACTTC.